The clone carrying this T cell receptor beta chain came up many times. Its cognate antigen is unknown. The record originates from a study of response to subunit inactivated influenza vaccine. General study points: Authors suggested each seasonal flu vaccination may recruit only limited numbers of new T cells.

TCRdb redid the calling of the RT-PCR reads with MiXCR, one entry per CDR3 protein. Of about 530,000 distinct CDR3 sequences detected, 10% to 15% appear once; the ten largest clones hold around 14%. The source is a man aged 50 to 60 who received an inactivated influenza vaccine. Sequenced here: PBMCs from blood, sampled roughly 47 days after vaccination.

This CDR3 reads CASSPSGGRQETQYF. The CDR3, as DNA: TGTGCCAGCAGCCCTAGCGGGGGGCGACAAGAGACCCAGTACTTC. The chain combines TRBV5-5 with TRBJ2-5, with 11 nucleotides matching TRBD2. J gave up 2 bases and V 4 bases, and 4 bases lay outside the gene matches. CDR1 SGHKS and CDR2 YYEKEE come from the germline V gene (reference sequence). The CDR3 has 15 amino acids.